The following is a T cell receptor (beta chain) sequence with its context. The antigen is not known. The sample originates from a study of vaccination effects on CD4 cells after COVID-19. On roughly day 10 of culture, CD4+ T cells were separated out. Vaccination of participants consisted of two doses of either the BNT162b2 or mRNA-1273 vaccine. Measured with immunoSEQ multiplex PCR; TCRdb has only the in-frame clones, and not every one. The sample has tens of thousands of clones; roughly four fifths are singletons. The TCR was taken from a human donor who received a COVID-19 vaccine. The sequencing here drew on CD4+ T cells from PBMCs cultured without peptide, taken after COVID-19 vaccination.

The CDR3 DNA sequence: TGTGCCAGCAGTTACTCTTGGGTGACTAATGAAAAACTGTTTTTT. This gives the protein CASSYSWVTNEKLFF. The chain combines TRBV6-5 with TRBJ1-4, with no clear D. V lost 0 bases and J lost 2, with 7 bases in between. The CDR3 is made up of 15 amino acids. Germline V gene lookup returns CDR1 MNHEY and CDR2 SVGAGI.